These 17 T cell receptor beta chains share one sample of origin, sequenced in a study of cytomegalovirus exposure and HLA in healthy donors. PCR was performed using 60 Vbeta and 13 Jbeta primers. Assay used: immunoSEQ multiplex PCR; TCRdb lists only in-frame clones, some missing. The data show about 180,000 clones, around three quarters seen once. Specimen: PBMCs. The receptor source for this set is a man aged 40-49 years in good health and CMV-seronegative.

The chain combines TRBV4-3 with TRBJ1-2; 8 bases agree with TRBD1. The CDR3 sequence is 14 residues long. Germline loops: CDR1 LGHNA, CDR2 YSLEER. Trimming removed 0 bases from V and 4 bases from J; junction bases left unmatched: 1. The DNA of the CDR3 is TGCGCCAGCAGCCAAGATGGGACAGGCTATGGCTACACCTTC. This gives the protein CASSQDGTGYGYTF.

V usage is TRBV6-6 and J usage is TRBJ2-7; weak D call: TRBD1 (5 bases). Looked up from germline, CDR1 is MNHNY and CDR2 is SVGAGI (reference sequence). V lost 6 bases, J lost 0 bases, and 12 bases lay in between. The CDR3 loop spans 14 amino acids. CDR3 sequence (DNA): TGTGCCAGCAGCAACAGGATGTCCTCCTACGAGCAGTACTTC. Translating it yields CASSNRMSSYEQYF.

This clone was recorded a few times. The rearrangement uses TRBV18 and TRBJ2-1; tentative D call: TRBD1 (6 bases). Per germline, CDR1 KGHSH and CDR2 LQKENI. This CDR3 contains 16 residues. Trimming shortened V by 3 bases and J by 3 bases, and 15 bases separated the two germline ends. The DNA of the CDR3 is TGTGCCAGCTCACCGGGAACAGGGCCAGTCTACAATGAGCAGTTCTTC. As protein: CASSPGTGPVYNEQFF.

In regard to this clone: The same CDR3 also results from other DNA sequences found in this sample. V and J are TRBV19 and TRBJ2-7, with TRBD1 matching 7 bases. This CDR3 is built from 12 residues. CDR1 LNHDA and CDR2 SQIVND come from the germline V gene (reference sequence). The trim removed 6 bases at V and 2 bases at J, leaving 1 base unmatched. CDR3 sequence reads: CASRDRTYEQYF. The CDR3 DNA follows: TGTGCCAGTAGGGACAGGACCTACGAGCAGTACTTC.

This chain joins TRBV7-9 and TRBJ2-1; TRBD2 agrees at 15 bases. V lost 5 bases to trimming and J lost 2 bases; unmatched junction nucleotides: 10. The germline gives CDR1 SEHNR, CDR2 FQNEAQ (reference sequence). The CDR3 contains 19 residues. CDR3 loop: CASSPGRTSGRAPYNEQFF. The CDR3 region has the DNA TGTGCCAGCAGCCCGGGGAGGACTAGCGGGAGGGCCCCCTACAATGAGCAGTTCTTC.

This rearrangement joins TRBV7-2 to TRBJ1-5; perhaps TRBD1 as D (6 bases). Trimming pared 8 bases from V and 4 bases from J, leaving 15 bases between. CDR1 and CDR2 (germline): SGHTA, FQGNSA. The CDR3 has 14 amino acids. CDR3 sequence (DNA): TGTGCCAGCGCCGAGGGGGTCCTTAATCAGCCCCAGCATTTT. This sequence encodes CASAEGVLNQPQHF.

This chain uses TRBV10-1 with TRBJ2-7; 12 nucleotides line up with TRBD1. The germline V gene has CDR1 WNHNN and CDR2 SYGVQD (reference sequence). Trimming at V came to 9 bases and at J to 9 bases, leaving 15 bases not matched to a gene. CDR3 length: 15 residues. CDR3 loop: CARNSWGQGARMQYF. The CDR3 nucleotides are TGCGCCAGGAATTCCTGGGGACAGGGGGCACGGATGCAGTACTTC.

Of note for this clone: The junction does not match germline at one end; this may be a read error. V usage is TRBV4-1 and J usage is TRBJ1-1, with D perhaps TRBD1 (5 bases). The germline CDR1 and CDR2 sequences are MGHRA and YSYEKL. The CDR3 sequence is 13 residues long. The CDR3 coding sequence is TGCACCAGCAGCCGATTAGGGGCCCCGCGAGCTTTCTTT. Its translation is CTSSRLGAPRAFF.

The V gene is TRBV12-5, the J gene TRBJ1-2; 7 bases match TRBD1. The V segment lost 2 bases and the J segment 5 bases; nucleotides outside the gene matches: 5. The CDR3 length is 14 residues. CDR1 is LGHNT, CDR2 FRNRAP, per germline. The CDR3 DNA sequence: TGTGCTAGTGGTTTGACTGGGACAGCTTATGGCTACACCTTC. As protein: CASGLTGTAYGYTF.

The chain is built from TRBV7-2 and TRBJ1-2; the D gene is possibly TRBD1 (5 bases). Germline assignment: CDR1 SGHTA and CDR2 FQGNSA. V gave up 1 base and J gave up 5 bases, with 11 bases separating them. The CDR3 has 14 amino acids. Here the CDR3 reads CASSLDRGDYGYTF. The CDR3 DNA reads TGTGCCAGCAGCTTAGATAGGGGTGATTATGGCTACACCTTC. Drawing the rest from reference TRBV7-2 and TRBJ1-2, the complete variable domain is GAGVSQSPSNKVTEKGKDVELRCDPISGHTALYWYRQSLGQGLEFLIYFQGNSAPDKSGLPSDRFSAERTGGSVSTLTIQRTQQEDSAVYLCASSLDRGDYGYTFGSGTRLTVV.

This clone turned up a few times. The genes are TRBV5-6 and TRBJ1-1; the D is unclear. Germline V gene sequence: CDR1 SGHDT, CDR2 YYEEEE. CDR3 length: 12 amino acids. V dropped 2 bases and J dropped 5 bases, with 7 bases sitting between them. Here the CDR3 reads CASSFPRTEAFF. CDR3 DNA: TGTGCCAGCAGCTTCCCGAGGACTGAAGCTTTCTTT. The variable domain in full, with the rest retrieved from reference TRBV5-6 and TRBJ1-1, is DAGVTQSPTHLIKTRGQQVTLRCSPKSGHDTVSWYQQALGQGPQFIFQYYEEEERQRGNFPDRFSGHQFPNYSSELNVNALLLGDSALYLCASSFPRTEAFFGQGTRLTVV.

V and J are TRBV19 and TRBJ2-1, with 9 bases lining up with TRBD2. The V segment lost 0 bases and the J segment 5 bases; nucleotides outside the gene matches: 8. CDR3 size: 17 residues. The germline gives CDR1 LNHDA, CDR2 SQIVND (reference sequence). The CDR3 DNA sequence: TGTGCCAGTAGTATAGATGTGGGACTAGCCGGCAACAATGAGCAGTTCTTC. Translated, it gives CASSIDVGLAGNNEQFF.

CDR3 bases: TGTGCCAGCTCACCCGGGATCTCCTACGAGCAGTACTTC. Protein: CASSPGISYEQYF. The chain has TRBV18 and TRBJ2-7; tentatively, D is TRBD2 (5 bases). Germline-derived CDR1 and CDR2 are KGHSH and LQKENI. Trimming removed 3 bases from V and 0 bases from J, with 6 bases in between. The CDR3 loop spans 13 amino acids.

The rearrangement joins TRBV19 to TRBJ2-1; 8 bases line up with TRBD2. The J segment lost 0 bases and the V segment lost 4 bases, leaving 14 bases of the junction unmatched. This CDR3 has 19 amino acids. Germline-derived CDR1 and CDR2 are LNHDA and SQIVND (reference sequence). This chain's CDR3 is CASSTRPGGATRSYNEQFF. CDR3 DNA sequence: TGTGCCAGTAGTACTCGACCGGGGGGGGCTACCCGCTCCTACAATGAGCAGTTCTTC.

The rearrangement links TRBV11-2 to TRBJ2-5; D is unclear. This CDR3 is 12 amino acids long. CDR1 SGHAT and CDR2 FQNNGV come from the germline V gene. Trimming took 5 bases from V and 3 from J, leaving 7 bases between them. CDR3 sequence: CASSARKETQYF. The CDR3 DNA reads TGTGCCAGCAGCGCCAGGAAAGAGACCCAGTACTTC.

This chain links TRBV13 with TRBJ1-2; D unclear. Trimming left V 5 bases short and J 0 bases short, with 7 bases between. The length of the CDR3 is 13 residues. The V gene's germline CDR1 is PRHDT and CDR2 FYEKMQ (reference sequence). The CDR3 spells CASSTRSNYGYTF. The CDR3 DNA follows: TGTGCCAGCAGCACCAGGTCTAACTATGGCTACACCTTC.

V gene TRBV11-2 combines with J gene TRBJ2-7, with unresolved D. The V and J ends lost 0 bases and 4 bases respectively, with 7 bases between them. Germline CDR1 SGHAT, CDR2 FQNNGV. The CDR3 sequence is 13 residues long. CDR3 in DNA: TGTGCCAGCAGCTTAGACACTCAATACGAGCAGTACTTC. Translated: CASSLDTQYEQYF.